The T cell receptor beta chain described here comes from a study of OX40 agonist ivuxolimab in advanced cancers. Across the whole study: A mean age of roughly 60 years, range about 20 to 79, was recorded, and approximately 79% were male. A history of anti-PD-1, anti-PD-L1 or anti-CTLA-4 therapy was acceptable, and about 37% had some.

Study-level points and caveats: Mean expanded clone counts were higher in CD8+ than CD4+ T cells. The study found among the lowest clonal expansion in partial responders at 0.1-3.0 mg/kg.

Concerning this clone: Its antigen remains unidentified.

Only in-frame clones appear in the TCRdb table, and some are missing; sequencing was by immunoSEQ multiplex PCR. In the table there are 100,000 or so clones, less than 95% of which are singletons. Sequencing used CD4+ or CD8+ T cells sorted from blood, obtained in a trial of the OX40 agonist ivuxolimab. The sequence was obtained from an adult with an advanced solid tumor such as melanoma, head and neck, liver or kidney cancer.

In nucleotides, the CDR3 is TGTGCCAGCAGCTTCTCGCCGTTAAGGGTATCCTACAATGAGCAGTTCTTC. Protein product: CASSFSPLRVSYNEQFF. The gene calls are TRBV7-8 and TRBJ2-1; the D is unclear. The CDR3 is 17 amino acids. With 3 bases removed from V and 1 base from J, the gap between germline ends came to 16 bases. Germline loops: CDR1 SGHVS, CDR2 FQNEAQ.